The clone carrying this T cell receptor beta chain appeared once. Its antigen is undetermined. Produced via immunoSEQ multiplex PCR; TCRdb's table is partial and in-frame only. The profile covers under 45,000 clones, with around 76% appearing a single time and more than 4.5% taken by the ten largest. V lost 4 bases and J lost 3; bases outside the gene matches: 3. The CDR3 extends over 13 amino acids. CDR1 is SGHDT and CDR2 is YYEEEE in the germline V gene. These data originate in a study of a mutant IDH1 vaccine in newly diagnosed glioma. Documented time point: week 23, last vaccination. Doses comprised 300 ug of mutant IDH1 20-mer peptide each, plus topical imiquimod.

The V gene is TRBV5-6, the J gene TRBJ2-7, with 8 bases identical to TRBD1. The source material was PBMCs, sampled from a glioma patient whose treatment included an IDH1 peptide vaccine. The TCR sequence derives from a man in his fifties or sixties with glioma. The CDR3 coding sequence is TGTGCCAGCAGCCGGACAGGGAACTACGAGCAGTACTTC. Amino acids: CASSRTGNYEQYF.